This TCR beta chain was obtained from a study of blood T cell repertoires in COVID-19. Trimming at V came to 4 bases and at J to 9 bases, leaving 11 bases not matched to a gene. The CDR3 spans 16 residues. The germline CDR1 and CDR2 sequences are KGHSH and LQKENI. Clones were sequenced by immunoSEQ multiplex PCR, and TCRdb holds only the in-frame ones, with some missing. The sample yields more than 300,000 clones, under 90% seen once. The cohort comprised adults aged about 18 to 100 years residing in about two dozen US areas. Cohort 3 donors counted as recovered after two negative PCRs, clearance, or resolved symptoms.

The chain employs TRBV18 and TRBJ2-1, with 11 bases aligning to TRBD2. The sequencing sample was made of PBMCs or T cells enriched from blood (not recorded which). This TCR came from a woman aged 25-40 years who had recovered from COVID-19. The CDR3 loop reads CASSLGSGRAWIEQFF. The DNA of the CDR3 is TGTGCCAGCTCACTCGGTAGCGGGAGGGCCTGGATTGAGCAGTTCTTC.